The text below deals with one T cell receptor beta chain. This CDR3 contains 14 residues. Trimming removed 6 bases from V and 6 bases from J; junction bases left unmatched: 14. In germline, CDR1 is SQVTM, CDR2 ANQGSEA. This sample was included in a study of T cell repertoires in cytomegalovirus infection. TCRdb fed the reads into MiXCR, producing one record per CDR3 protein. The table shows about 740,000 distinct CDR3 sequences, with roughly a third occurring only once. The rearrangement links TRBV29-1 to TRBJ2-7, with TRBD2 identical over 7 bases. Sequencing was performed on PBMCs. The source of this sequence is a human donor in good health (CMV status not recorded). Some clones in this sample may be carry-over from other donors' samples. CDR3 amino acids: CSVVRGSGLGEQYF. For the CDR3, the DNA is TGCAGCGTCGTAAGAGGTTCAGGACTAGGCGAGCAGTACTTC.